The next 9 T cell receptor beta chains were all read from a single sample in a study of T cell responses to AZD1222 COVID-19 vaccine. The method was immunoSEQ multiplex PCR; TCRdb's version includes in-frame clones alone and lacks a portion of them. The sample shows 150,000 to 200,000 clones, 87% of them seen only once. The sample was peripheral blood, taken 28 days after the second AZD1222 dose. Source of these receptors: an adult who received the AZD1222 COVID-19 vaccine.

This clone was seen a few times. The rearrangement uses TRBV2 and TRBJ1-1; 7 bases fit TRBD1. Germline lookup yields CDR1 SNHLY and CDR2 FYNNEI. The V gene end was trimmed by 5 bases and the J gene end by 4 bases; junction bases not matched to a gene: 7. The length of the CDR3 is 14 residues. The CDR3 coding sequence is TGTGCCAGCAGTTTCAGGGGGGGGAGCACTGAAGCTTTCTTT. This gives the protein CASSFRGGSTEAFF.

The chain's CDR3 is CASKDTLRGRGEQYF. The CDR3 region has the DNA TGTGCCAGTAAAGACACCTTACGGGGTAGGGGGGAGCAGTACTTC. This chain connects TRBV28 to TRBJ2-7, with D perhaps matching TRBD1 (6 bases). Trimming took 9 bases from V and 7 from J, leaving 25 bases between them. The CDR3 has 15 residues. The V gene's germline CDR1 is MDHEN and CDR2 SYDVKM.

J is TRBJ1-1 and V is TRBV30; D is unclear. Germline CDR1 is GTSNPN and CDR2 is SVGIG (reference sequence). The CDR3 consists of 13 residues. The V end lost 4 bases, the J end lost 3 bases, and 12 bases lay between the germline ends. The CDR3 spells CAWKRNTHTEAFF. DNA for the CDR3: TGTGCCTGGAAAAGAAACACCCACACTGAAGCTTTCTTT.

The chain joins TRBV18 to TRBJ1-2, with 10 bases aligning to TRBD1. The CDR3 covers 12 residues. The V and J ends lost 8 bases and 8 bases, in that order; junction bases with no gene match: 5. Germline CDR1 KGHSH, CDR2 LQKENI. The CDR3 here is CASGQTGGGYTF. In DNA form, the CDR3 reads TGTGCCAGCGGGCAGACAGGGGGCGGCTACACCTTC.

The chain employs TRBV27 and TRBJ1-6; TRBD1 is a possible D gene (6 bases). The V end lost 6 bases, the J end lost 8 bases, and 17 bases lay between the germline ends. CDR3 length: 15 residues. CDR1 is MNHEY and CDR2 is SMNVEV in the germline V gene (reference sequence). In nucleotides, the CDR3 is TGTGCCAGCAGAAGACAGGTTCTTAACGATTCACCCCTCCACTTT. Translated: CASRRQVLNDSPLHF.

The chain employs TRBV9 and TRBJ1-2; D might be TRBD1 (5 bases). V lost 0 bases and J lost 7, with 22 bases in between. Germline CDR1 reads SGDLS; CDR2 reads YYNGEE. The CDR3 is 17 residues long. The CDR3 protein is CASSVAQGAASSLGYTF. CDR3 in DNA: TGTGCCAGCAGCGTAGCTCAGGGCGCTGCATCATCCCTTGGCTACACCTTC.

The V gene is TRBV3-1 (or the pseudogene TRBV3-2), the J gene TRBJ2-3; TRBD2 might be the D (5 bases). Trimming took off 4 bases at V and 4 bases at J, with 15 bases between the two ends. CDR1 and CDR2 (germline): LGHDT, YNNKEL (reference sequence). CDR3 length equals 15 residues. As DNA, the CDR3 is TGTGCCAGCAGCCCCGGACTCGCACGGTCAGATACGCAGTATTTT. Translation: CASSPGLARSDTQYF.

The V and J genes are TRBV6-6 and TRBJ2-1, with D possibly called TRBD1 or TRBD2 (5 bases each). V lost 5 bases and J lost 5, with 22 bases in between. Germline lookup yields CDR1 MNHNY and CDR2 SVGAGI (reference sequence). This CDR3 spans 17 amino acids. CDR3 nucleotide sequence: TGTGCCAGCAGTCACCCCCGCCGGGACGAGCTGCACAATGAGCAGTTCTTC. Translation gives CASSHPRRDELHNEQFF.

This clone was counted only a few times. The DNA of the CDR3 is TGTGCCAGCCGATCAGCCACAGGGTTGGTCTATGGCTACACCTTC. Encoded protein: CASRSATGLVYGYTF. This chain joins TRBV6-5 and TRBJ1-2, with D maybe TRBD1 (6 bases). Germline-derived CDR1 and CDR2 are MNHEY and SVGAGI. V lost 8 bases and J lost 4, with 20 bases in between. CDR3 length: 15 amino acids.